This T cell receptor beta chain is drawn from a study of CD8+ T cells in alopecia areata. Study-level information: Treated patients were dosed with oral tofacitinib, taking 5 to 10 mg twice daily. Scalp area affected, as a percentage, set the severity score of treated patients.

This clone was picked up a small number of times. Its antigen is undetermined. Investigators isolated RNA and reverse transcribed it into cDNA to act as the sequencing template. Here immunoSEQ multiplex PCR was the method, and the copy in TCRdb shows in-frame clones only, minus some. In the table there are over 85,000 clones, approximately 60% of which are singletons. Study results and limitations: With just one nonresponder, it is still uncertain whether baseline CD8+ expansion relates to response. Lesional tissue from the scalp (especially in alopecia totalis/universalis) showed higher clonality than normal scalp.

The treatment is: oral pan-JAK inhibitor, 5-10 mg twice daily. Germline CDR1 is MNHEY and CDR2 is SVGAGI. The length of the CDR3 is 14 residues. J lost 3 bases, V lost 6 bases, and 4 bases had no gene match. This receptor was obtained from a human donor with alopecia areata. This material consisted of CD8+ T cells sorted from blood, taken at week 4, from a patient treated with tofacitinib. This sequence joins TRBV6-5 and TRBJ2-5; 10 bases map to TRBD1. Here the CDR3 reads CASSPTGGEETQYF. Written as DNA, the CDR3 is TGTGCCAGCAGCCCGACAGGGGGCGAAGAGACCCAGTACTTC.